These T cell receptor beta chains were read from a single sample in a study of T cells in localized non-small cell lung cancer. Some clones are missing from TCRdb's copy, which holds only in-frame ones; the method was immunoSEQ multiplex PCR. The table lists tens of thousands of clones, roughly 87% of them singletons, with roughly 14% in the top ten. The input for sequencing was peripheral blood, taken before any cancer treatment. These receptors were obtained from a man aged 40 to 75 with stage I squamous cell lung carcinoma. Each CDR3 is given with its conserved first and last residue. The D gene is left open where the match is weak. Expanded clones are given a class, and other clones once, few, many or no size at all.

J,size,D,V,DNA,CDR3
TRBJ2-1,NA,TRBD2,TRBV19,TGTGCCAGTAGTATCGGGGGGAGGGCCTACAATGAGCAGTTCTTC,CASSIGGRAYNEQFF
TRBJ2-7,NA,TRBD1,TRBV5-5,TGTGCCAGCAGCTTGGCCGGGACAGGGAACCACGAGCAGTACTTC,CASSLAGTGNHEQYF
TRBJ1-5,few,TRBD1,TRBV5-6,TGTGCCAGCAGCTCGGACAGGGAGATTCAGCCCCAGCATTTT,CASSSDREIQPQHF
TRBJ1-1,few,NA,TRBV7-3,TGTGCCAGCAGCGTAAAGGGACAGAACACTGAAGCTTTCTTT,CASSVKGQNTEAFF
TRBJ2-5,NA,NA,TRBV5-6,TGTGCCAGCAGCTTGGGCCTAGCTGAGACCCAGTACTTC,CASSLGLAETQYF
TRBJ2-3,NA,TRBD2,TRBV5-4,TGTGCCAGCAGGACGGGGGGGGCTATTAGCACAGATACGCAGTATTTT,CASRTGGAISTDTQYF
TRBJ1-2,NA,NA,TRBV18,TGTGCCAGCTCACCACGGGAGGTCACAGGTGGATATGGCTACACCTTC,CASSPREVTGGYGYTF
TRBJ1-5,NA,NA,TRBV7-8,TGTGCCAGCAGCTTTCAAATGGGCCCCCAGCATTTT,CASSFQMGPQHF
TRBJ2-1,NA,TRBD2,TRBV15,TGTGCCACCGGCAGAGGAGGGAGCGGGGGGGCAAAAGAGCAGTTCTTC,CATGRGGSGGAKEQFF
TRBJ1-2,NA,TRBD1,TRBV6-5,TGTGCCAGCACCTCCCCGCAGGGGGCTGAAGGCTACACCTTC,CASTSPQGAEGYTF
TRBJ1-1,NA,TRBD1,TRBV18,TGTGCCAGCTCACCACCCCCCGGGACAGGGACGAACACTGAAGCTTTCTTT,CASSPPPGTGTNTEAFF
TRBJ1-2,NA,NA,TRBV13,TGTGCCAGCAGCAGAGTAGGCGAACAGGTTGGCTACACCTTC,CASSRVGEQVGYTF
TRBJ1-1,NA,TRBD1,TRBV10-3,TGTGCCATCAGACCGGGACAGGGCACTGAAGCTTTCTTT,CAIRPGQGTEAFF
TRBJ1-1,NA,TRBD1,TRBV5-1,TGCGCCAGCAGCCAGGCGGACAGGGGAGACCCTGAAGCTTTCTTT,CASSQADRGDPEAFF
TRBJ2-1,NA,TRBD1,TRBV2,TGTGCCAGCAGCGGACAGGGAAACATAGGGGCCTACAATGAGCAGTTCTTC,CASSGQGNIGAYNEQFF
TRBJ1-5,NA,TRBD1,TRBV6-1,TGTGCCAGCAGTGGTGGGACAGTGGGCAATCAGCCCCAGCATTTT,CASSGGTVGNQPQHF
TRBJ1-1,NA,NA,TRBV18,TGTGCCAGCTCACCCGGGAACTTGATTCGGGCTGAAGCTTTCTTT,CASSPGNLIRAEAFF
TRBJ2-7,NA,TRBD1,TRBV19,TGTGCCAGTAGGGAGACAGGGGGCCACGAGCAGTACTTC,CASRETGGHEQYF
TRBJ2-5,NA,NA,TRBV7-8,TGTGCCAGCAGCTTAGTTCCGGGCAGGACCCAGTACTTC,CASSLVPGRTQYF
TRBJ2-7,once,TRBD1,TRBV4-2,TGTGCCAGCAGCAAGACAGGGGTTACCTACGAGCAGTACTTC,CASSKTGVTYEQYF
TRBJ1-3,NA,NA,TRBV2,TGTGCCAGCAGTTACGTAGAAAATGGGGACACCATATATTTT,CASSYVENGDTIYF
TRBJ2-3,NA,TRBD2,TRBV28,TGTGCCAGCAGTTTATTTCGGACTAGCGGGGGGACAGATACGCAGTATTTT,CASSLFRTSGGTDTQYF
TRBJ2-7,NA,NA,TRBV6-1,TGTGCCAGCAGTACACACACGACCTACGAGCAGTACTTC,CASSTHTTYEQYF
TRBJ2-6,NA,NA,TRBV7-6,TGTGCCAGCAGCTTAGACCCGGGAAGGATCTCTGGGGCCAACGTCCTGACTTTC,CASSLDPGRISGANVLTF
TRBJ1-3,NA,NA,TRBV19,TGTGCCAGTAGTTCCGGGACGTCTGGAAACACCATATATTTT,CASSSGTSGNTIYF
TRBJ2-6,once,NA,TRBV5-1,TGCGCCAGCAGCTTGGAGGGACTGGGGGTGTCCGGGGCCAACGTCCTGACTTTC,CASSLEGLGVSGANVLTF
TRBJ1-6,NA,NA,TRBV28,TGTGCCAGCAGTCGCAGGGGTAGGGCCACCCTCCACTTT,CASSRRGRATLHF
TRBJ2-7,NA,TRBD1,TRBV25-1,TGTGCCAGCAGCATTGGGACAGGGGCCTACGAGCAGTACTTC,CASSIGTGAYEQYF
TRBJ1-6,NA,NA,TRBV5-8,TGTGCCAGCAGCCCGCCCGGGAGCTCCTATAATTCACCCCTCCACTTT,CASSPPGSSYNSPLHF
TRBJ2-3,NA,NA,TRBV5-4,TGTGCCAGCAGCTTCAGACAGGCAAGCACAGATACGCAGTATTTT,CASSFRQASTDTQYF
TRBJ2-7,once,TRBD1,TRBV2,TGTGCCAGCAGTAGGGACAGGGGCTCCGAGCAGTACTTC,CASSRDRGSEQYF
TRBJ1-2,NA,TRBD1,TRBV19,TGTGCCAGTAGCCCGGGACAGGCCTATCGGAACTATGGCTACACCTTC,CASSPGQAYRNYGYTF
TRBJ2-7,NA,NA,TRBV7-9,TGTGCCAGCAGCTTAGAGGATCAGGTGTACGAGCAGTACTTC,CASSLEDQVYEQYF
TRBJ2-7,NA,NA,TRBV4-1,TGCGCCAGCAGCCGAGACCGGACACTAATCTACGAGCAGTACTTC,CASSRDRTLIYEQYF
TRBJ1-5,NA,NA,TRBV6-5,TGTGCCAGCAGTTCCCGGACGGCCCCCAATCAGCCCCAGCATTTT,CASSSRTAPNQPQHF
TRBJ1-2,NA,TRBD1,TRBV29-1,TGCAGCGTTGAGCGGACAGGGGTAGGCTACACCTTC,CSVERTGVGYTF
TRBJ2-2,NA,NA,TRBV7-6,TGTGCCAGCAGCTCAAGAATGAGCACCGGGGAGCTGTTTTTT,CASSSRMSTGELFF
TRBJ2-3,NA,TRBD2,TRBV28,TGTGCCAGCAGTTTCCAGCGGGGATTGGCAGATACGCAGTATTTT,CASSFQRGLADTQYF
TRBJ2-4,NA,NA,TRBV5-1,TGCGCCAGCAGCTTGGAAGGCAGGATAGCCAAAAACATTCAGTACTTC,CASSLEGRIAKNIQYF